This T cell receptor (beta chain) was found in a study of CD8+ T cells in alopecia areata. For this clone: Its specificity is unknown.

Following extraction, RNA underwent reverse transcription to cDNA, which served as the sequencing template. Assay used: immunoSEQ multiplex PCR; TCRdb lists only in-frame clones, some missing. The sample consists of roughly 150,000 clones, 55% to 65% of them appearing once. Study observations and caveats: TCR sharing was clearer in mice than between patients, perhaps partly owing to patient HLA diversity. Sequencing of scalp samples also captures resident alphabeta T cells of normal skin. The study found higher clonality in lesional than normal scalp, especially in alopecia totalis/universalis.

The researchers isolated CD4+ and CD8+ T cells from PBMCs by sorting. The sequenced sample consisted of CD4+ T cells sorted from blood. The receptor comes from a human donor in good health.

The CDR3 nucleotides are TGTGCCAGTATGGAGGGAACCAAAAACATTCAGTACTTC. It translates to CASMEGTKNIQYF. V gene TRBV19 combines with J gene TRBJ2-4; maybe TRBD2 (6 bases). Per germline, CDR1 LNHDA and CDR2 SQIVND (reference sequence). The CDR3 is made up of 13 amino acids. Trimming cost V 7 bases and J 2 bases, with 9 bases left between them.